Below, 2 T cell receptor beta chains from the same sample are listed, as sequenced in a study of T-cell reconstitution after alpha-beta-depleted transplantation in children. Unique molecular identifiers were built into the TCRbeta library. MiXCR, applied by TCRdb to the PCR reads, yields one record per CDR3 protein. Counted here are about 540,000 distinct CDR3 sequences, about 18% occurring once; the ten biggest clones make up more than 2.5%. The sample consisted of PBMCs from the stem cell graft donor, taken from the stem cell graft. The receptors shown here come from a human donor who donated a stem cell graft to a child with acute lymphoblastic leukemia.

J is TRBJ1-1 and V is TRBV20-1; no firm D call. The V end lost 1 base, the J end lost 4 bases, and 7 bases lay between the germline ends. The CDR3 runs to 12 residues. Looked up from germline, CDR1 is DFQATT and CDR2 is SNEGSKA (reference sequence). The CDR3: CSARAGSTEAFF. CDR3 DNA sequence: TGCAGTGCTAGAGCTGGGTCCACTGAAGCTTTCTTT.

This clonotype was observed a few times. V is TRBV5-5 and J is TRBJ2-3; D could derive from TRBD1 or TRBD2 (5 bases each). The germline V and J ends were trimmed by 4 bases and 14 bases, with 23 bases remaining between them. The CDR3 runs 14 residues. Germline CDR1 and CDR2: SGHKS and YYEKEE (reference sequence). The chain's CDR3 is CASSATLGTAALYF. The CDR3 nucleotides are TGTGCCAGCAGCGCCACTTTAGGGACCGCGGCCCTGTATTTT.